These 30 T cell receptor beta chains were sequenced from one sample in a study of patients and donors after allogeneic stem cell transplantation. TCRdb reprocessed the RT-PCR reads with MiXCR, giving one entry per CDR3 protein. The table lists 150,000 to 200,000 distinct CDR3 sequences, roughly 31% of them singletons, with less than 3.5% in the top ten. Input material: blood, either unsorted or a sorted T cell fraction (not recorded which). The receptors derive from a human donor who was either an allogeneic HSCT recipient or a stem cell or donor lymphocyte infusion donor (not recorded which). It is not recorded whose cells these are; they may come from a transplant donor.

This clonotype was seen ten or more times. V and J are TRBV6-5 and TRBJ1-5, with D unresolved. Germline V gene data show CDR1 as MNHEY and CDR2 as SVGAGI. The CDR3 covers 16 residues. V lost 5 bases and J 0 bases, leaving 14 bases between the germline ends. CDR3 in DNA: TGTGCCAGCAGTACCTCTGGTCCGTATAGCAATCAGCCCCAGCATTTT. Its protein product is CASSTSGPYSNQPQHF.

This clonotype turned up a few times. The J gene is TRBJ1-1, the V gene TRBV7-6; TRBD1 aligns across 7 bases. V was clipped by 5 bases and J by 2 bases; unmatched bases: 8. CDR3 length: 15 amino acids. Germline V gene sequence: CDR1 SGHVS, CDR2 FNYEAQ. This chain's CDR3 is CASSPWTGLNTEAFF. The CDR3 nucleotides read TGTGCCAGCAGCCCTTGGACAGGACTAAACACTGAAGCTTTCTTT.

This clonotype was counted a few times. J is TRBJ1-6 and V is TRBV5-6, with D possibly TRBD1 on 5 matching bases. CDR1 is SGHDT and CDR2 is YYEEEE in the germline V gene. The CDR3 is made up of 14 amino acids. V lost 4 bases, J lost 8 bases, and 13 bases lay in between. The CDR3 DNA follows: TGTGCCAGCAGCCGGAAGGGGTGGGATTCACCCCTCCACTTT. Amino acid sequence: CASSRKGWDSPLHF. Together with reference TRBV5-6 and TRBJ1-6, the CDR3 gives the full variable domain: DAGVTQSPTHLIKTRGQQVTLRCSPKSGHDTVSWYQQALGQGPQFIFQYYEEEERQRGNFPDRFSGHQFPNYSSELNVNALLLGDSALYLCASSRKGWDSPLHFGNGTRLTVT.

The chain combines TRBV20-1 with TRBJ2-7, with a tentative D call TRBD1 (7 bases). The CDR3 is made up of 16 amino acids. V was trimmed by 0 bases and J by 1 base, leaving 16 bases between them. In germline, CDR1 is DFQATT, CDR2 SNEGSKA (reference sequence). CDR3 sequence (DNA): TGCAGTGCTAGAGATATCACAGGGGAGGTGTCCTACGAGCAGTACTTC. It yields the protein CSARDITGEVSYEQYF.

This chain uses TRBV20-1 with TRBJ2-7; D is possibly TRBD1 (6 bases). Germline CDR1 DFQATT, CDR2 SNEGSKA (reference sequence). CDR3 size: 14 residues. V gave up 1 base and J gave up 3 bases, with 13 bases separating them. The CDR3 nucleotides read TGCAGTGCTAGAGGGGACAAGGGTTTCTACGAGCAGTACTTC. It specifies CSARGDKGFYEQYF.

The chain employs TRBV25-1 and TRBJ2-1, with D maybe TRBD2 (6 bases). The ends were cut back, 7 bases at V and 0 bases at J, with 13 bases in the middle. This CDR3 spans 15 amino acids. Per the germline V gene, CDR1 is MGHDK and CDR2 is SYGVNS. CDR3 bases: TGTGCCAGCACCCCTCTGGGGGGCTCCTACAATGAGCAGTTCTTC. Protein product: CASTPLGGSYNEQFF.

This clonotype was counted a few times. V is TRBV20-1 and J is TRBJ2-2; TRBD2 agrees at 10 bases. In germline, CDR1 is DFQATT, CDR2 SNEGSKA (reference sequence). V dropped 0 bases and J dropped 4; count of bases not matched to a gene: 11. The CDR3 consists of 18 residues. The CDR3 protein is CSARDQRWGTSVTGELFF. CDR3 sequence (DNA): TGCAGTGCTAGAGATCAACGATGGGGGACTAGCGTCACCGGGGAGCTGTTTTTT.

This clonotype was counted only a few times. The chain is built from TRBV6-5 and TRBJ1-1; the D gene is possibly TRBD1 (6 bases). This CDR3 is 13 amino acids long. CDR1 and CDR2 (germline): MNHEY, SVGAGI. The V end lost 6 bases, the J end lost 9 bases, and 17 bases lay between the germline ends. CDR3 region: CASRQGPRRQAFF. The DNA of the CDR3 is TGTGCCAGCAGACAGGGTCCCAGAAGACAAGCTTTCTTT.

This clonotype occurred a few times. This chain connects TRBV6-2 or TRBV6-3 to TRBJ1-2; possible D gene TRBD1, 6 bases. V was cut by 5 bases and J by 7 bases, with 14 bases left in between. This CDR3 is 13 amino acids long. Germline V lookup: CDR1 MNHEY, CDR2 SVGEGT. The CDR3 reads CASSGAGDGGYTF. DNA of the CDR3: TGTGCCAGCAGTGGGGCAGGGGACGGTGGCTACACCTTC.

V gene TRBV10-3 combines with J gene TRBJ2-1, with 9 bases fitting TRBD2. Trimming removed 2 bases from V and 3 bases from J; junction bases left unmatched: 5. The V gene's germline CDR1 is ENHRY and CDR2 SYGVKD. The CDR3 has 16 residues. The CDR3 protein is CAISETAGGNYNEQFF. The CDR3 bases are TGTGCCATCAGTGAGACGGCGGGAGGGAACTACAATGAGCAGTTCTTC.

Only a few counts were recorded for this clonotype. This chain connects TRBV9 to TRBJ1-1; no firm D call. The CDR3 totals 14 residues. V was trimmed by 7 bases and J by 2 bases, leaving 15 bases between them. CDR1 and CDR2 (germline): SGDLS, YYNGEE. The CDR3 region is CASSLSTDNTEAFF. Here the CDR3 DNA reads TGTGCCAGCTCCTTATCAACAGATAACACTGAAGCTTTCTTT.

This chain uses TRBV5-1 with TRBJ2-1; 14 nucleotides line up with TRBD2. CDR3 length equals 19 residues. CDR1 and CDR2 (germline): SGHRS, YFSETQ. The ends lost 5 bases at V and 0 bases at J; junction bases unmatched: 10. CDR3 region: CASSSIGLAGGYSYNEQFF. The CDR3 coding sequence is TGCGCCAGCAGTAGTATAGGACTAGCGGGAGGATACTCCTACAATGAGCAGTTCTTC. The full variable domain, completed using reference TRBV5-1 and TRBJ2-1, is KAGVTQTPRYLIKTRGQQVTLSCSPISGHRSVSWYQQTPGQGLQFLFEYFSETQRNKGNFPGRFSGRQFSNSRSEMNVSTLELGDSALYLCASSSIGLAGGYSYNEQFFGPGTRLTVL.

This chain uses TRBV18 with TRBJ1-5, with D perhaps matching TRBD1 (5 bases). The V end was cut by 1 base, the J end by 7 bases, with 14 bases between. Per germline, CDR1 KGHSH and CDR2 LQKENI. CDR3 length equals 15 residues. The CDR3 nucleotides are TGTGCCAGCTCACCACTCTCGGGGGAAAGACAGCCCCAGCATTTT. Encoded protein: CASSPLSGERQPQHF.

The chain combines TRBV24-1 with TRBJ2-5; D is perhaps TRBD1 (5 bases). Trimming removed 4 bases from V and 5 bases from J, with 13 bases in between. The germline CDR1 and CDR2 sequences are KGHDR and SFDVKD. CDR3 size: 14 residues. The CDR3 bases are TGTGCCACCAGTGACCCTTCAGGGATCGAGACCCAGTACTTC. Amino acid sequence: CATSDPSGIETQYF.

The CDR3 loop reads CASSKKGLAGGMDEQFF. CDR3 bases: TGTGCCAGCAGCAAAAAGGGGTTAGCGGGAGGAATGGATGAGCAGTTCTTC. The chain uses TRBV7-6 and TRBJ2-1; 10 nucleotides match TRBD2. J was trimmed by 8 bases and V by 5 bases; bases with no gene match: 15. The CDR3 is 17 residues long. From germline, CDR1 is SGHVS and CDR2 FNYEAQ.

This clonotype was seen repeatedly, ten times or more. The chain is built from TRBV6-1 and TRBJ1-1; 11 bases align to TRBD1. The CDR3 extends over 14 amino acids. Trimming removed 4 bases from V and 4 bases from J; junction bases left unmatched: 2. The germline gives CDR1 MNHNS, CDR2 SASEGT. The CDR3 spells CASSVGTGGTEAFF. DNA for the CDR3: TGTGCCAGCAGTGTTGGGACAGGGGGCACTGAAGCTTTCTTT.

This clonotype was counted between two and nine times. The V gene is TRBV5-1, the J gene TRBJ2-1; no reliable D call. This CDR3 has 13 amino acids. Germline values: CDR1 SGHRS, CDR2 YFSETQ. V was cut by 3 bases and J by 10 bases, with 14 bases left in between. This CDR3 is CASSSTPAVEQFF. The CDR3 DNA reads as TGCGCCAGCAGCTCGACTCCCGCCGTGGAGCAGTTCTTC.

This chain uses TRBV6-6 with TRBJ2-5; possible D gene TRBD1, 6 bases. The CDR3 has 14 amino acids. V dropped 5 bases and J dropped 2 bases, with 12 bases sitting between them. Germline CDR1 MNHNY, CDR2 SVGAGI (reference sequence). The chain's CDR3 is CASSGQGWQETQYF. The CDR3 region has the DNA TGTGCCAGCAGTGGCCAGGGGTGGCAAGAGACCCAGTACTTC.

There are a few counts of this clonotype. The chain links TRBV6-5 to TRBJ1-5; D is unclear. CDR1 and CDR2 (germline): MNHEY, SVGAGI. The CDR3 consists of 13 residues. The germline V and J ends were trimmed by 2 bases and 4 bases, with 6 bases remaining between them. The CDR3 here is CASSYERNQPQHF. The CDR3 DNA reads as TGTGCCAGCAGTTACGAGAGGAATCAGCCCCAGCATTTT.

The chain carries TRBV7-9 and TRBJ1-6, with D perhaps TRBD1 (5 bases). The V and J ends lost 5 bases and 1 base respectively, with 15 bases between them. Looked up from germline, CDR1 is SEHNR and CDR2 is FQNEAQ (reference sequence). The CDR3 runs to 17 residues. This CDR3 is CASSLAGQASYNSPLHF. The DNA of the CDR3 is TGTGCCAGCAGCCTGGCGGGGCAAGCTTCCTATAATTCACCCCTCCACTTT.

The rearrangement links TRBV7-9 to TRBJ2-7, with TRBD2 matching over 12 bases. The germline CDR1 and CDR2 sequences are SEHNR and FQNEAQ (reference sequence). This CDR3 contains 15 residues. Germline trimming cut 6 bases from V and 4 bases from J; bases unmatched to any gene: 7. CDR3 coding DNA: TGTGCCAGCAGTCAACTAGCGGGAGGAAAGTACGAGCAGTACTTC. Its translation: CASSQLAGGKYEQYF.

This clonotype was recorded at least ten times. This chain uses TRBV6-4 with TRBJ1-2; tentative D call: TRBD1 (5 bases). The CDR3 is 18 amino acids. Per germline, CDR1 MRHNA and CDR2 SNTAGT. V was clipped by 7 bases and J by 2 bases, with 26 bases between them. The CDR3: CASNSRGNGGIENYGYTF. The CDR3 DNA reads as TGTGCCAGCAATTCAAGGGGAAACGGGGGAATAGAGAACTATGGCTACACCTTC.

A few counts support this clonotype. V gene TRBV10-2 combines with J gene TRBJ2-5; D call uncertain. Germline assignment: CDR1 WSHSY and CDR2 SAAADI. The length of the CDR3 is 13 residues. V was clipped by 8 bases and J by 1 base, with 11 bases between them. CDR3 sequence: CASPTGCQETQYF. The DNA for the CDR3 is TGCGCCAGCCCGACGGGTTGCCAAGAGACCCAGTACTTC.

The J gene is TRBJ2-3, the V gene TRBV6-6, with TRBD2 matching over 10 bases. The CDR3 contains 16 residues. Germline loops: CDR1 MNHNY, CDR2 SVGAGI (reference sequence). The ends lost 6 bases at V and 0 bases at J; junction bases unmatched: 6. The CDR3 nucleotides are TGTGCCAGCAGGCCTACTAGCGGGGATAGCACAGATACGCAGTATTTT. It translates to CASRPTSGDSTDTQYF.

This clonotype came up many times. The chain links TRBV25-1 to TRBJ1-5; tentatively, D is TRBD1 (5 bases). The V gene lost 3 bases and the J gene lost 9 bases, with 9 bases spanning the gap. This CDR3 has 12 residues. Looked up from germline, CDR1 is MGHDK and CDR2 is SYGVNS. DNA of the CDR3: TGTGCCAGCAGTGATGCGGGGACGCCCCAGCATTTT. The encoded protein is CASSDAGTPQHF.

V and J are TRBV7-8 and TRBJ1-2; maybe TRBD1 (6 bases). This CDR3 contains 15 residues. The ends were cut back, 5 bases at V and 7 bases at J, with 20 bases in the middle. Per germline, CDR1 SGHVS and CDR2 FQNEAQ. CDR3 in amino acids: CASSLLTGSSSGYTF. The DNA for the CDR3 is TGTGCCAGCAGCCTTCTGACAGGCTCGTCGAGTGGCTACACCTTC.

In its sample, this clonotype was seen a few times. The chain recombines TRBV20-1 with TRBJ1-2, with TRBD1 matching 7 bases. Looked up from germline, CDR1 is DFQATT and CDR2 is SNEGSKA (reference sequence). CDR3 size: 15 residues. The V segment lost 8 bases and the J segment 4 bases; nucleotides outside the gene matches: 16. The DNA of the CDR3 is TGCAGTCTTTGGACAGGAGAAACCATTGGCTATGGCTACACCTTC. It translates to CSLWTGETIGYGYTF.

This sequence joins TRBV6-6 and TRBJ2-7; D is possibly TRBD1 or TRBD2 (5 bases each). V was cut by 8 bases and J by 3 bases, with 20 bases left in between. Germline V CDR1 and CDR2: MNHNY, SVGAGI (reference sequence). The length of the CDR3 is 15 residues. The CDR3 reads CASLIFGGDGYEQYF. CDR3 sequence (DNA): TGTGCCAGCCTTATTTTTGGGGGTGATGGCTACGAGCAGTACTTC.

The rearrangement links TRBV29-1 to TRBJ2-7; TRBD2 agrees at 8 bases. CDR3 length: 13 amino acids. With 5 bases clipped from V and 0 bases from J, the junction kept 3 bases outside the gene matches. Looked up from germline, CDR1 is SQVTM and CDR2 is ANQGSEA. CDR3: CSVPSGSSYEQYF. In DNA, the CDR3 is TGCAGCGTTCCGAGCGGGAGCTCCTACGAGCAGTACTTC.

The J gene is TRBJ1-1, the V gene TRBV12-3 or TRBV12-4; D remains unclear. The CDR3 is made up of 13 amino acids. Trimming shortened V by 5 bases and J by 3 bases, and 10 bases separated the two germline ends. CDR3 in DNA: TGTGCCAGCAGTCCCGGGGTCGACACTGAAGCTTTCTTT. Encoded protein: CASSPGVDTEAFF.